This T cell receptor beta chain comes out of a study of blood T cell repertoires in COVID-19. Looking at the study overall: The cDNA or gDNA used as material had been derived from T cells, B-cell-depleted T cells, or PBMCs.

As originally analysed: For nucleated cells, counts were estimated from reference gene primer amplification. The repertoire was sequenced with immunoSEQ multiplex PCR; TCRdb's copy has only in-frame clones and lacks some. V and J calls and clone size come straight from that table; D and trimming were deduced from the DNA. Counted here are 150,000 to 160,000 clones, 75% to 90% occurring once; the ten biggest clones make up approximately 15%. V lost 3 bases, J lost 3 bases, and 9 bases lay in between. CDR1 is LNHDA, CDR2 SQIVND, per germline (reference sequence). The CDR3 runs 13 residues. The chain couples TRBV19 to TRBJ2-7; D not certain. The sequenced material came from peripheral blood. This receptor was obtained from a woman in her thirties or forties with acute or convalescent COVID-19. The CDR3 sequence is CASSMRRFYEQYF. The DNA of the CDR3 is TGTGCCAGTAGTATGAGGCGGTTCTACGAGCAGTACTTC.